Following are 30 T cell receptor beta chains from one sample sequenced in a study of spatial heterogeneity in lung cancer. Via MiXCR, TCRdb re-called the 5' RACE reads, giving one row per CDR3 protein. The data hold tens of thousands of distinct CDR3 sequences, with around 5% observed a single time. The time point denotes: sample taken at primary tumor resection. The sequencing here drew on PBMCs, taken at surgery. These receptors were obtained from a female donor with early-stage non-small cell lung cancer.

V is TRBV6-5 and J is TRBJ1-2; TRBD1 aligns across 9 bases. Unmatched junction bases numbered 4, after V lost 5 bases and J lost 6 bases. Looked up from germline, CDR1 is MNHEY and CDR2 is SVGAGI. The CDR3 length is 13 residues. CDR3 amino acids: CASSPGQGNGYTF. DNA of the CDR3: TGTGCCAGCAGTCCGGGACAGGGTAATGGCTACACCTTC.

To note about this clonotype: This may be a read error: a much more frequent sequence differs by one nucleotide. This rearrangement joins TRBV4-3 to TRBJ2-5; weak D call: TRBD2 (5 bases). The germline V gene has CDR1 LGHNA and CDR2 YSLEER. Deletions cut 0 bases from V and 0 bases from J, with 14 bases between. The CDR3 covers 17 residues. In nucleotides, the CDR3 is TGCGCCAGCAGCCAAGATTGGGCTAGCAGATACCAAGAGACCCAGTACTTC. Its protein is CASSQDWASRYQETQYF.

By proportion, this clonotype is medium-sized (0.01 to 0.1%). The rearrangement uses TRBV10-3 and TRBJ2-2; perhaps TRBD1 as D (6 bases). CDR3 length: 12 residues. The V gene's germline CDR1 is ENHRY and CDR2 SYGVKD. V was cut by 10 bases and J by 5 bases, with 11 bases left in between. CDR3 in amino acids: CATNQGTGELFF. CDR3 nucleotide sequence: TGTGCCACCAATCAGGGGACCGGGGAGCTGTTTTTT.

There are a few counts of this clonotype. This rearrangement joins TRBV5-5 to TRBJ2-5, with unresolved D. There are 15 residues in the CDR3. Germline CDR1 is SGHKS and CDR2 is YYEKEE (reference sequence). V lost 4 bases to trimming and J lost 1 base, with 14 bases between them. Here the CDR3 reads CASSADWTVQETQYF. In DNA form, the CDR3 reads TGTGCCAGCAGCGCCGATTGGACGGTCCAAGAGACCCAGTACTTC.

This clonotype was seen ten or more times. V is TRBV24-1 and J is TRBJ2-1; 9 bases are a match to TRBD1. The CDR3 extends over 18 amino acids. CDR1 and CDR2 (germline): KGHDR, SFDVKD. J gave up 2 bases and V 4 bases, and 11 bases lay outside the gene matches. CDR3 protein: CATSDPDSGTGTYNEQFF. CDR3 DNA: TGTGCCACCAGTGACCCTGACTCCGGGACAGGGACCTACAATGAGCAGTTCTTC.

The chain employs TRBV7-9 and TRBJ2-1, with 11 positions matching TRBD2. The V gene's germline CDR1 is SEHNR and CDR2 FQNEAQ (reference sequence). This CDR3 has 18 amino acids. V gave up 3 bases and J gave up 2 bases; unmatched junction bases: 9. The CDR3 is CASSFPIRLAGTYNEQFF. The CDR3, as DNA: TGTGCCAGCAGCTTCCCTATTCGACTAGCGGGGACCTACAATGAGCAGTTCTTC.

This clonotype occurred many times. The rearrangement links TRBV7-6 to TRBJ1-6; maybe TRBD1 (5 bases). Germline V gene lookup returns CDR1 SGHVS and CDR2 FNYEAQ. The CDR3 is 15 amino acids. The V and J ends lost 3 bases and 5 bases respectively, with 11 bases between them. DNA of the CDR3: TGTGCCAGCAGCTTGGAAACAGGCCATAATTCACCCCTCCACTTT. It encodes CASSLETGHNSPLHF.

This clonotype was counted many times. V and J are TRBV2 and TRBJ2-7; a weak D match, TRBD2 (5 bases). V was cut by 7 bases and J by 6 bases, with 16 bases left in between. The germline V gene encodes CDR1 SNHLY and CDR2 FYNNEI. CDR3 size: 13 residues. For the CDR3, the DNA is TGTGCCAGCAACCCCCTCGGCGAGGGCGAGCAGTACTTC. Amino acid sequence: CASNPLGEGEQYF.

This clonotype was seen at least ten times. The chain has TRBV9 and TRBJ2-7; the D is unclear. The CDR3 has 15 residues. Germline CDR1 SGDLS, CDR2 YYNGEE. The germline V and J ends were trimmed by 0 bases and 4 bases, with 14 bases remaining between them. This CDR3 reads CASSVAGSLSYEQYF. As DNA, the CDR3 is TGTGCCAGCAGCGTAGCAGGCAGCTTGTCGTACGAGCAGTACTTC. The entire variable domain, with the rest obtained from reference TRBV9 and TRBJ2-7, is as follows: DSGVTQTPKHLITATGQRVTLRCSPRSGDLSVYWYQQSLDQGLQFLIQYYNGEERAKGNILERFSAQQFPDLHSELNLSSLELGDSALYFCASSVAGSLSYEQYFGPGTRLTVT.

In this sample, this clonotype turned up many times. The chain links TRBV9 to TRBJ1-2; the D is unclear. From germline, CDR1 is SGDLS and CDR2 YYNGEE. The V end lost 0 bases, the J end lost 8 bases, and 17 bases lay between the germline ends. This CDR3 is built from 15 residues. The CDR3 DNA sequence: TGTGCCAGCAGCGTAGCCCCTACACAGCAACAAGGCTACACCTTC. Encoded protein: CASSVAPTQQQGYTF.

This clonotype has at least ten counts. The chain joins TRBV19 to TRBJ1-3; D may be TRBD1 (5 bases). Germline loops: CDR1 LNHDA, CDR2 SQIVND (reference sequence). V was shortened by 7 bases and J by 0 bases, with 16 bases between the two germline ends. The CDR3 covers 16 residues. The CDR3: CASKSGTFDSGNTIYF. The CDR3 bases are TGTGCCAGTAAGAGCGGGACCTTCGACTCTGGAAACACCATATATTTT.

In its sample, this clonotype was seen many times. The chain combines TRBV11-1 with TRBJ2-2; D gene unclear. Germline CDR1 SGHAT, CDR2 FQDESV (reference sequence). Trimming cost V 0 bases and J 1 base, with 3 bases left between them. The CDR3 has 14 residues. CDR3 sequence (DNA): TGTGCCAGCAGCTTAGCGGAGAACACCGGGGAGCTGTTTTTT. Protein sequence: CASSLAENTGELFF.

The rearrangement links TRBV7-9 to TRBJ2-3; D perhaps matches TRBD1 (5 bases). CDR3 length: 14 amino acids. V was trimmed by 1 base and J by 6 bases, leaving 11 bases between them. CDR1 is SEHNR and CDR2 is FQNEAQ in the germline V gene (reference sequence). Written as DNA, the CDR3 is TGTGCCAGCAGCTTAGAAGTTGGGGCCGATACGCAGTATTTT. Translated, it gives CASSLEVGADTQYF. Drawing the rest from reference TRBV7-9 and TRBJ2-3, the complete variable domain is DTGVSQNPRHKITKRGQNVTFRCDPISEHNRLYWYRQTLGQGPEFLTYFQNEAQLEKSRLLSDRFSAERPKGSFSTLEIQRTEQGDSAMYLCASSLEVGADTQYFGPGTRLTVL.

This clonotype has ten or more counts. Here the CDR3 DNA reads TGCAGTGCTAAGGGTCCGCACCTCGATTCACCCCTCCACTTT. Translated: CSAKGPHLDSPLHF. The rearrangement joins TRBV20-1 to TRBJ1-6; D gene uncertain. The germline CDR1 and CDR2 sequences are DFQATT and SNEGSKA (reference sequence). With 4 bases removed from V and 8 bases from J, the gap between germline ends came to 15 bases. The CDR3 extends over 14 amino acids.

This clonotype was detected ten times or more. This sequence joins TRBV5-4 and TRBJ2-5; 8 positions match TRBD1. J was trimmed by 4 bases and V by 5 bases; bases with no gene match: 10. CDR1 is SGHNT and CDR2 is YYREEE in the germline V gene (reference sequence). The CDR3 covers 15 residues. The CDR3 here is CASSPGQGVIETQYF. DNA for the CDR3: TGTGCCAGCAGTCCAGGACAGGGAGTGATAGAGACCCAGTACTTC. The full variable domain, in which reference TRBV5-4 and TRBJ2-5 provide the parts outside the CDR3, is ETGVTQSPTHLIKTRGQQVTLRCSSQSGHNTVSWYQQALGQGPQFIFQYYREEENGRGNFPPRFSGLQFPNYSSELNVNALELDDSALYLCASSPGQGVIETQYFGPGTRLLVL.

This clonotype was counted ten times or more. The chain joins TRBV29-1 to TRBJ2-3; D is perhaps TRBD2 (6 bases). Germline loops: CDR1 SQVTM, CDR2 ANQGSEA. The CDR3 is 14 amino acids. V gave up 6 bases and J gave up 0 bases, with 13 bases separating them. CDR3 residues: CSVRPGTSTDTQYF. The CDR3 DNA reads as TGCAGCGTGAGACCCGGGACTAGCACAGATACGCAGTATTTT.

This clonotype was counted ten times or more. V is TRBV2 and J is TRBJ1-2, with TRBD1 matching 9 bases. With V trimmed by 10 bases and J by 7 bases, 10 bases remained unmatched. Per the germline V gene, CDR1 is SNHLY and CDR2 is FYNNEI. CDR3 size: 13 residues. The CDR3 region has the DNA TGTGCCAAAAAACAGGGGGCGGTGCGTGGCTACACCTTC. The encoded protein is CAKKQGAVRGYTF.

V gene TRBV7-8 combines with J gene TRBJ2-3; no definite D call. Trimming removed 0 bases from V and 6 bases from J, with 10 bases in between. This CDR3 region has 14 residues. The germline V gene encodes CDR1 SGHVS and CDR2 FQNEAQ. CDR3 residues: CASSLAPSRDTQYF. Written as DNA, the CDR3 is TGTGCCAGCAGCTTAGCGCCCTCTCGGGATACGCAGTATTTT. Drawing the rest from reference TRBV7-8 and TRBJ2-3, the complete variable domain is GAGVSQSPRYKVAKRGQDVALRCDPISGHVSLFWYQQALGQGPEFLTYFQNEAQLDKSGLPSDRFFAERPEGSVSTLKIQRTQQEDSAVYLCASSLAPSRDTQYFGPGTRLTVL.

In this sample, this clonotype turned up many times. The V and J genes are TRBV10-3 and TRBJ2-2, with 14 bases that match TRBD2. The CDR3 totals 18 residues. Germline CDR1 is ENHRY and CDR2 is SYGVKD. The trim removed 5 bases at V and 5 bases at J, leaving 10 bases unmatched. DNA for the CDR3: TGTGCCATCAGTAGCCCGGGACTAGCGGGGGAATGGACCGGGGAGCTGTTTTTT. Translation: CAISSPGLAGEWTGELFF.

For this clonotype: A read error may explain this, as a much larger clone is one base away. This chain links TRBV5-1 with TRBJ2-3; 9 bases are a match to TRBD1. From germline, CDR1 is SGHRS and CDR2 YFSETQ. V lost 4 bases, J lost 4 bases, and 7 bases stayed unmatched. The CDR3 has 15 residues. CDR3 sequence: CASSQGQGNSDTQYF. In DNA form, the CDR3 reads TGCGCCAGCAGCCAAGGACAGGGGAACTCAGATACGCAGTATTTT.

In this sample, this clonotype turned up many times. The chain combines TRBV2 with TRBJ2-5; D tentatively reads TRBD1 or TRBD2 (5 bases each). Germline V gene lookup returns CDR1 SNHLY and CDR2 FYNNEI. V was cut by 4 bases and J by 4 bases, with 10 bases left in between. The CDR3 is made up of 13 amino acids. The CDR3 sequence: CASSGGQGETQYF. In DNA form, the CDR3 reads TGTGCCAGCAGTGGAGGGCAGGGAGAGACCCAGTACTTC. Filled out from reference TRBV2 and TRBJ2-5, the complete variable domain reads EPEVTQTPSHQVTQMGQEVILRCVPISNHLYFYWYRQILGQKVEFLVSFYNNEISEKSEIFDDQFSVERPDGSNFTLKIRSTKLEDSAMYFCASSGGQGETQYFGPGTRLLVL.

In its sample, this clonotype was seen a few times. The DNA of the CDR3 is TGTGCCAGCAGCGGGGGGACTAGCGGGGCGGCAGATACGCAGTATTTT. Translating it yields CASSGGTSGAADTQYF. This rearrangement joins TRBV5-6 to TRBJ2-3; TRBD2 aligns across 13 bases. The CDR3 is 16 amino acids. Germline V gene lookup returns CDR1 SGHDT and CDR2 YYEEEE. V trimming: 4 bases; J trimming: 4 bases; junction bases outside the gene matches: 6.

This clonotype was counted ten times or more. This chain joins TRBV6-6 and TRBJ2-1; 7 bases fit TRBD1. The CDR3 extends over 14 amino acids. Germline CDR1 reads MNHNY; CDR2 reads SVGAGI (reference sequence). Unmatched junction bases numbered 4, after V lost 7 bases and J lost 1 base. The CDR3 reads CASTPGQSYNEQFF. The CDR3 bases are TGTGCCAGCACTCCGGGACAGTCCTACAATGAGCAGTTCTTC.

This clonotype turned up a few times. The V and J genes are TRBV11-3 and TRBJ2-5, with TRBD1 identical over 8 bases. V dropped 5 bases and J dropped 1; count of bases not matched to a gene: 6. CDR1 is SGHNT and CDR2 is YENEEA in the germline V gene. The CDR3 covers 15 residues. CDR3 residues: CASSPGTGPQETQYF. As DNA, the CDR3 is TGTGCCAGCAGCCCCGGGACAGGCCCCCAAGAGACCCAGTACTTC. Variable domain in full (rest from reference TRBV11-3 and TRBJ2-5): EAGVVQSPRYKIIEKKQPVAFWCNPISGHNTLYWYLQNLGQGPELLIRYENEEAVDDSQLPKDRFSAERLKGVDSTLKIQPAELGDSAVYLCASSPGTGPQETQYFGPGTRLLVL.

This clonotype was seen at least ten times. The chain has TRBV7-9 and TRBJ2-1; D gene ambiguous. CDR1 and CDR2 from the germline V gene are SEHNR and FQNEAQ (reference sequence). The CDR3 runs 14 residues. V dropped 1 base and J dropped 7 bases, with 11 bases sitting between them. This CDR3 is CASSLGGLRNEQFF. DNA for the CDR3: TGTGCCAGCAGCTTAGGGGGTTTGCGGAATGAGCAGTTCTTC.

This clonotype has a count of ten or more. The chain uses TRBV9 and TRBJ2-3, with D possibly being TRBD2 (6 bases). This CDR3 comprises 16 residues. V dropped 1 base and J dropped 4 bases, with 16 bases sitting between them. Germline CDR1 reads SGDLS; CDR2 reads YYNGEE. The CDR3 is CASSVSFAGRADTQYF. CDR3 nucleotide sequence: TGTGCCAGCAGCGTATCTTTTGCGGGGCGGGCAGATACGCAGTATTTT.

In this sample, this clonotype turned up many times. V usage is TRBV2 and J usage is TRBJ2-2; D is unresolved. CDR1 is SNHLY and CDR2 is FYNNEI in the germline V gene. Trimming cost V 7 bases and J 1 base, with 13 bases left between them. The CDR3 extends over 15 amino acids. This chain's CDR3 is CASMGRALNTGELFF. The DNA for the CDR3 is TGTGCCAGCATGGGCCGGGCCTTGAACACCGGGGAGCTGTTTTTT.

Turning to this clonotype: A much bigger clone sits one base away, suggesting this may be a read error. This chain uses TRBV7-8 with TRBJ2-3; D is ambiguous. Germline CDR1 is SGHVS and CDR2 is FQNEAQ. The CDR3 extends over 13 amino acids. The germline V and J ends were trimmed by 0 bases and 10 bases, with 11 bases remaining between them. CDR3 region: CASSLAAADSQYF. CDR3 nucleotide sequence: TGTGCCAGCAGCTTAGCGGCGGCGGATTCGCAGTATTTT.

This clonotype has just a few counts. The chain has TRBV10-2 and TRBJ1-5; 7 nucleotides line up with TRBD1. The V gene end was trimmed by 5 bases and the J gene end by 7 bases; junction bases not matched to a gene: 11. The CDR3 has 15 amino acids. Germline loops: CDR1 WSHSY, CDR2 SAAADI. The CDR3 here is CASSHRGIGPQPQHF. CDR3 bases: TGCGCCAGCAGTCACAGGGGAATCGGTCCGCAGCCCCAGCATTTT.

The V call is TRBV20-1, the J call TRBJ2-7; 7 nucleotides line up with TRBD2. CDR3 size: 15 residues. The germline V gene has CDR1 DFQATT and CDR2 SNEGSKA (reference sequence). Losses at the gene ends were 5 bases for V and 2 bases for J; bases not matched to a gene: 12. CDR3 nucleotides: TGCAGTGCTTTCAACACTCAGGCGGGAGCCTACGAGCAGTACTTC. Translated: CSAFNTQAGAYEQYF.